Presented here are 9 T cell receptor beta chains from one specimen sequenced in a study of blood T cells in healthy people across ages. For the second PCR, which ran for roughly 6 to 11 cycles, a sample-barcoded 5' primer and a J-beta primer mix were used. TCRdb called the 5' RACE reads again in MiXCR, with one record for every CDR3 protein. Among 1.8 million or so distinct CDR3 sequences listed, approximately 40% were seen once. The sample was blood. The receptors shown here come from a human donor in good health.

The chain uses TRBV28 and TRBJ2-3; no firm D call. The CDR3 runs 15 residues. Trimming removed 1 base from V and 3 bases from J, with 11 bases in between. The germline V gene encodes CDR1 MDHEN and CDR2 SYDVKM. The CDR3 here is CASSLLETWTDTQYF. Here the CDR3 DNA reads TGTGCCAGCAGTTTATTGGAGACTTGGACAGATACGCAGTATTTT.

CDR3 sequence reads: CASSTTPPERGGPDTQYF. The DNA of the CDR3 is TGTGCCAGTAGCACAACCCCCCCCGAGCGGGGGGGCCCAGATACGCAGTATTTT. J is TRBJ2-3 and V is TRBV19, with TRBD2 matching over 10 bases. V dropped 6 bases and J dropped 4; count of bases not matched to a gene: 16. CDR1 and CDR2 (germline): LNHDA, SQIVND (reference sequence). This CDR3 is 18 amino acids long.

This clonotype was recorded a few times. The rearrangement joins TRBV7-2 to TRBJ2-1, with 7 positions matching TRBD1. The CDR3 is made up of 15 amino acids. Trimming removed 3 bases from V and 4 bases from J; junction bases left unmatched: 6. In germline, CDR1 is SGHTA, CDR2 FQGNSA. The CDR3 region has the DNA TGTGCCAGCAGCTTCGGGCAGGGGGAGTACAATGAGCAGTTCTTC. Protein sequence: CASSFGQGEYNEQFF.

The gene calls are TRBV15 and TRBJ1-2; tentative D call: TRBD1 (6 bases). This CDR3 comprises 13 residues. Germline V gives CDR1 LNHNV, CDR2 YYDKDF (reference sequence). V dropped 0 bases and J dropped 11 bases, with 13 bases sitting between them. The CDR3 sequence: CATSRDSTGRYTF. CDR3 DNA sequence: TGTGCCACCAGCAGAGATTCCACAGGGCGTTACACCTTC.

V is TRBV3-1 and J is TRBJ2-7, with D possibly being TRBD2 (6 bases). Germline V lookup: CDR1 LGHDT, CDR2 YNNKEL (reference sequence). V lost 0 bases and J lost 5, with 20 bases in between. CDR3 length: 17 residues. The CDR3 bases are TGTGCCAGCAGCCAAGACGTATCACGGCGGGGAATGGACGAGCAGTACTTC. It translates to CASSQDVSRRGMDEQYF.

This clonotype occurred a few times. V is TRBV9 and J is TRBJ2-3, with 11 nucleotides matching TRBD2. V lost 5 bases, J lost 0 bases, and 8 bases stayed unmatched. Germline V lookup: CDR1 SGDLS, CDR2 YYNGEE. There are 17 residues in the CDR3. The CDR3 sequence is CASSVLAGGLSTDTQYF. The CDR3 DNA reads TGTGCCAGCAGTGTCCTAGCGGGGGGCCTTAGCACAGATACGCAGTATTTT. The full variable domain, completed using reference TRBV9 and TRBJ2-3, is DSGVTQTPKHLITATGQRVTLRCSPRSGDLSVYWYQQSLDQGLQFLIQYYNGEERAKGNILERFSAQQFPDLHSELNLSSLELGDSALYFCASSVLAGGLSTDTQYFGPGTRLTVL.

The chain employs TRBV7-2 and TRBJ2-1, with 12 bases aligning to TRBD2. After removal of 1 base from V and 6 bases from J, the junction contained 7 bases not matched to a gene. The CDR3 has 17 amino acids. Germline V gives CDR1 SGHTA, CDR2 FQGNSA. CDR3 region: CASSLVGLAGGPNEQFF. CDR3 bases: TGTGCCAGCAGCTTAGTAGGCCTAGCGGGGGGGCCCAATGAGCAGTTCTTC.

The chain uses TRBV7-9 and TRBJ2-1; D perhaps matches TRBD2 (7 bases). Trimming shortened V by 5 bases and J by 12 bases, and 26 bases separated the two germline ends. Germline V gene lookup returns CDR1 SEHNR and CDR2 FQNEAQ (reference sequence). The CDR3 is 16 residues long. DNA for the CDR3: TGTGCCAGCAGCGCGTCACTGGGGGGGCTGAGCTTGGGGCAGTTCTTC. Protein: CASSASLGGLSLGQFF.

This clonotype was observed once. The V call is TRBV5-1, the J call TRBJ2-1, with a tentative D call TRBD1 (7 bases). V gave up 0 bases and J gave up 1 base, with 17 bases separating them. This CDR3 has 18 residues. The germline gives CDR1 SGHRS, CDR2 YFSETQ. In DNA, the CDR3 is TGCGCCAGCAGCTTGGGGGGCGGGACAGTGACTTCCTACAATGAGCAGTTCTTC. Translated: CASSLGGGTVTSYNEQFF.